This TCR beta chain emerged from a study of blood T cell repertoires in COVID-19 (dated by TCRdb to the early 2020s). At the level of the whole study: Samples from collaborators originated in the United States, Italy and Spain and spanned both the acute and convalescent phases of COVID-19. The material from the prospective study consisted of cDNA or gDNA derived from T cells, B-cell-depleted T cells, or PBMCs. Subjects who had been exposed to COVID-19, were actively infected with it, or had recovered from it provided the deeply sampled blood TCRbeta repertoires that made up the dataset. The repertoires were released in a freely available public database intended as a resource for research on the immune response to SARS-CoV-2. Samples came from the ongoing ImmuneRACE study (first 160 participants) plus 1,254 subjects from 6 global collaborators. The sample metadata nearly always contained a de-identified subject ID, COVID-19 status, age in years and sex. Where available, HLA class I and class II types were obtained from metadata supplied by the sample provider rather than from assay-based typing.

Results and caveats for the whole study, not just this receptor: The amount of clinical and demographic metadata varied by source and participant and was provided uncurated.

The immunoSEQ Assay, a bias-controlled multiplex PCR, was used to amplify TCRbeta CDR3 regions from genomic DNA. From the authors' description of their analysis: Nucleated cell counts per sample were estimated from amplification of reference gene primers within the assay. To quantify the absolute abundance of each unique TCRbeta CDR3 rearrangement, sequence reads were collapsed and filtered. For each sample, productive Simpson clonality was calculated as the square root of Simpson's diversity index over productive rearrangements. Not all clones reach the TCRdb copy of this immuneACCESS table, which keeps in-frame sequences only. Checked studies attribute under half of the gap to unresolved V genes and leave the rest unexplained. D and trimming come from the DNA, and the V and J calls and clone size come from that table. In all, the sample holds around 190,000 clones, and around 76% of those were seen once. The ten largest clones take up less than 9.5% of the sample.

V and J lose 4 bases and 9 bases, and a span of 10 bases separates them. Via the germline V gene, CDR1 is SGHDT and CDR2 YYEEEE. CDR3 length: 11 amino acids, cysteine to phenylalanine. The entry retains the CDR3 DNA only, 33 bases that are in frame from base 1. As for this clone: Its cognate antigen has yet to be identified. The input lacks base qualities; no much larger clone sits a single base away.

In Seattle, one collaborating source enrolled patients while the infection was active and tracked those patients longitudinally over the course of disease. Whole blood was collected in K2EDTA tubes by collaborating institutions according to the institutions' own protocols. Collaborator samples were shipped for TCRbeta analysis as frozen whole blood, isolated PBMCs, or DNA extracted from either sample type. The receptor chain draws on TRBV5-6 and TRBJ1-1; D gene: possibly TRBD1, on 5 matching bases. The origin of this receptor is an older woman with COVID-19, enrolled during active disease. Specimen: peripheral blood. CDR3 sequence: CASSDRVKAFF. The DNA sequence reads TGTGCCAGCAGCGACAGAGTTAAAGCTTTCTTT.